Listed here are 17 T cell receptor beta chains from one sample, sequenced in a study of T cell changes during pregnancy in multiple sclerosis. Produced via immunoSEQ multiplex PCR; TCRdb's table is partial and in-frame only. The sample lists approximately 70,000 clones, 91% occurring once. The specimen was peripheral blood, collected in the third trimester of pregnancy. The receptors stem from a female donor in good health, enrolled as a control in a pregnancy study.

The chain links TRBV30 to TRBJ2-7, with 8 bases aligning to TRBD2. The germline gives CDR1 GTSNPN, CDR2 SVGIG (reference sequence). The CDR3 is made up of 15 amino acids. Trimming took 2 bases from V and 3 from J; bases not matched to a gene: 9. The CDR3 protein is CAWSPQRESFYEQYF. The CDR3 bases are TGTGCCTGGAGTCCCCAGCGGGAGAGTTTCTACGAGCAGTACTTC. Together with reference TRBV30 and TRBJ2-7, the CDR3 gives the full variable domain: SQTIHQWPATLVQPVGSPLSLECTVEGTSNPNLYWYRQAAGRGLQLLFYSVGIGQISSEVPQNLSASRPQDRQFILSSKKLLLSDSGFYLCAWSPQRESFYEQYFGPGTRLTVT.

V usage is TRBV6-6 and J usage is TRBJ2-2; 8 nucleotides align to TRBD1. CDR3 length equals 16 residues. Unmatched junction bases numbered 11, after V lost 3 bases and J lost 8 bases. Germline loops: CDR1 MNHNY, CDR2 SVGAGI (reference sequence). The CDR3 loop reads CASSYPPGGISGELFF. The CDR3 coding sequence is TGTGCCAGCAGTTATCCCCCAGGGGGCATATCGGGGGAGCTGTTTTTT.

The chain uses TRBV27 and TRBJ1-5, with D uncertain. This CDR3 has 15 residues. Trimming removed 0 bases at V and 3 bases at J, with 9 bases between. Germline lookup yields CDR1 MNHEY and CDR2 SMNVEV (reference sequence). In nucleotides, the CDR3 is TGTGCCAGCAGTTTATCTATGCGGAACAATCAGCCCCAGCATTTT. Translation: CASSLSMRNNQPQHF.

The V and J genes are TRBV28 and TRBJ1-1, with D maybe TRBD1 (6 bases). The CDR3 is 14 residues long. V was clipped by 7 bases and J by 4 bases, with 16 bases between them. The germline V gene has CDR1 MDHEN and CDR2 SYDVKM. The CDR3: CASTPQGGVTEAFF. The CDR3 DNA follows: TGTGCCAGCACCCCACAGGGTGGCGTCACTGAAGCTTTCTTT.

This rearrangement joins TRBV4-1 to TRBJ1-2; TRBD1 agrees at 8 bases. J was trimmed by 6 bases and V by 4 bases; bases with no gene match: 10. From germline, CDR1 is MGHRA and CDR2 YSYEKL. This CDR3 is 15 amino acids long. The CDR3: CASSPASGGSNGYTF. CDR3 bases: TGCGCCAGCAGCCCAGCATCAGGGGGCAGTAATGGCTACACCTTC.

This clone has just one count. This chain joins TRBV4-3 and TRBJ2-1, with 11 bases lining up with TRBD2. From germline, CDR1 is LGHNA and CDR2 YSLEER. After removal of 1 base from V and 3 bases from J, the junction contained 2 bases not matched to a gene. The CDR3 runs to 16 residues. The CDR3 DNA sequence: TGCGCCAGCAGCCAAGGACTAGCGGGAATCTACAATGAGCAGTTCTTC. Encoded protein: CASSQGLAGIYNEQFF.

This clone was seen only once. This chain joins TRBV5-4 and TRBJ1-1; perhaps TRBD1 as D (6 bases). Trimming shortened V by 6 bases and J by 0 bases, and 15 bases separated the two germline ends. The CDR3 is 15 amino acids. Germline assignment: CDR1 SGHNT and CDR2 YYREEE (reference sequence). CDR3 sequence (DNA): TGTGCCAGCATCGGTACAGGGACCATGAACACTGAAGCTTTCTTT. Its protein is CASIGTGTMNTEAFF.

The chain combines TRBV25-1 with TRBJ2-7; no clear D gene. Trimming pared 5 bases from V and 7 bases from J, leaving 9 bases between. CDR3 length: 11 residues. Germline loops: CDR1 MGHDK, CDR2 SYGVNS. CDR3 sequence: CASSFGGEQYF. The CDR3 DNA sequence: TGTGCCAGCAGTTTCGGCGGAGAGCAGTACTTC.

The V gene is TRBV29-1, the J gene TRBJ1-2; 7 nucleotides align to TRBD1. CDR1 is SQVTM, CDR2 ANQGSEA, per germline. There are 13 residues in the CDR3. With 4 bases clipped from V and 2 bases from J, the junction kept 4 bases outside the gene matches. CDR3 sequence reads: CSVGLTGNYGYTF. CDR3 coding DNA: TGCAGCGTTGGCCTGACAGGGAACTATGGCTACACCTTC.

The genes are TRBV27 and TRBJ2-7; tentatively, D is TRBD1 (5 bases). Germline V gene lookup returns CDR1 MNHEY and CDR2 SMNVEV (reference sequence). The CDR3 is made up of 14 amino acids. Trimming removed 7 bases from V and 2 bases from J, with 15 bases in between. The CDR3 reads CASTPGRATYEQYF. The CDR3 DNA sequence: TGTGCCAGCACCCCGGGCAGGGCCACCTACGAGCAGTACTTC.

The V gene is TRBV11-3, the J gene TRBJ2-3; 12 nucleotides agree with TRBD2. Trimming removed 3 bases from V and 0 bases from J; junction bases left unmatched: 7. The germline gives CDR1 SGHNT, CDR2 YENEEA. This CDR3 is 18 amino acids long. The CDR3 region is CASSFRRGLAGSTDTQYF. The CDR3 bases are TGTGCCAGCAGCTTCCGCAGAGGACTAGCGGGAAGCACAGATACGCAGTATTTT.

The rearrangement joins TRBV6-1 to TRBJ1-2, with 8 bases fitting TRBD1. CDR1 is MNHNS, CDR2 SASEGT, per germline. Unmatched junction bases numbered 13, after V lost 6 bases and J lost 7 bases. The CDR3 extends over 15 amino acids. In DNA form, the CDR3 reads TGTGCCAGCAGAGACAGGGGTTCCCACTTGGGTGGCTACACCTTC. Translating it yields CASRDRGSHLGGYTF.

The chain combines TRBV6-1 with TRBJ2-3; TRBD1 is a possible D gene (6 bases). Germline V CDR1 and CDR2: MNHNS, SASEGT. The CDR3 runs 15 residues. Trimming took off 3 bases at V and 1 base at J, with 11 bases between the two ends. CDR3 nucleotide sequence: TGTGCCAGCAGTGACGCAGGGGCCGGCACAGATACGCAGTATTTT. Translating gives CASSDAGAGTDTQYF.

The chain recombines TRBV5-1 with TRBJ2-3, with TRBD1 as a possible D gene (7 bases). The CDR3 covers 15 residues. The germline V gene encodes CDR1 SGHRS and CDR2 YFSETQ. V lost 0 bases and J 10 bases, leaving 18 bases between the germline ends. The CDR3 nucleotides read TGCGCCAGCAGCTTGGTGTTTCGGAGGGGGCAGGCGCAGTATTTT. It translates to CASSLVFRRGQAQYF.

The sample holds a few counts of this clone. The chain carries TRBV5-1 and TRBJ1-2; a possible D gene is TRBD1 (5 bases). The CDR3 totals 19 residues. The ends were cut back, 0 bases at V and 4 bases at J, with 25 bases in the middle. The V gene's germline CDR1 is SGHRS and CDR2 YFSETQ. The CDR3 reads CASSLDTGGGVVVRYGYTF. The CDR3 region has the DNA TGCGCCAGCAGCTTGGATACTGGGGGAGGGGTGGTAGTTCGCTATGGCTACACCTTC.

This rearrangement joins TRBV6-1 to TRBJ2-3, with D possibly being TRBD1 (5 bases). Trimming pared 8 bases from V and 0 bases from J, leaving 15 bases between. This CDR3 comprises 15 residues. Germline-derived CDR1 and CDR2 are MNHNS and SASEGT. The CDR3 DNA is TGTGCCAGCCGACAGATTCCTCACAGCACAGATACGCAGTATTTT. Translating it yields CASRQIPHSTDTQYF.

The table lists this clone with a count of one. The chain links TRBV6-4 to TRBJ2-2, with 10 bases identical to TRBD2. In germline, CDR1 is MRHNA, CDR2 SNTAGT. The V segment lost 7 bases and the J segment 3 bases; nucleotides outside the gene matches: 2. The CDR3 extends over 14 amino acids. The CDR3 spells CASKGTSDTGELFF. As DNA, the CDR3 is TGTGCCAGCAAGGGGACTAGCGACACCGGGGAGCTGTTTTTT.